Presented here are 25 T cell receptor beta chains from one specimen sequenced in a study of identifying expanded T cells in peripheral blood. TCRdb's table, derived via immunoSEQ multiplex PCR, lists solely in-frame clones and lacks some. The sample yields some 70,000 clones, roughly 90% seen once. Sequences were obtained from blood. Source of these receptors: a person aged 18-70 years in good health.

This rearrangement joins TRBV19 to TRBJ2-1; no firm D call. V lost 3 bases to trimming and J lost 6 bases, with 9 bases between them. The germline V gene encodes CDR1 LNHDA and CDR2 SQIVND (reference sequence). This CDR3 has 13 residues. The CDR3 bases are TGTGCCAGTAGTATCGGTGCGTCCAATGAGCAGTTCTTC. It codes for CASSIGASNEQFF.

The genes are TRBV7-9 and TRBJ2-5; a weak D match, TRBD2 (6 bases). V was clipped by 5 bases and J by 4 bases, with 11 bases between them. The germline V gene has CDR1 SEHNR and CDR2 FQNEAQ (reference sequence). CDR3 size: 13 residues. CDR3 sequence (DNA): TGTGCCAGCAGCGTGTTCGGGGGAGAGACCCAGTACTTC. This encodes CASSVFGGETQYF.

This sequence joins TRBV19 and TRBJ1-3; D not certain. This CDR3 region has 13 residues. V was clipped by 10 bases and J by 0 bases, with 10 bases between them. Germline assignment: CDR1 LNHDA and CDR2 SQIVND (reference sequence). CDR3 in amino acids: CATGLSSGNTIYF. The CDR3 DNA is TGTGCCACCGGACTGTCCTCTGGAAACACCATATATTTT.

This clone has a handful of counts. CDR3 in DNA: TGTGCCACGGAGAAGGTTGGGACAGATACGCAGTATTTT. It is translated as CATEKVGTDTQYF. The chain recombines TRBV7-3 with TRBJ2-3; D unresolved. The CDR3 covers 13 residues. Germline CDR1 SGHTA, CDR2 FQGTGA. Trimming took off 10 bases at V and 3 bases at J, with 14 bases between the two ends. Full variable domain (outside the CDR3, taken from reference TRBV7-3 and TRBJ2-3): GAGVSQTPSNKVTEKGKYVELRCDPISGHTALYWYRQSLGQGPEFLIYFQGTGAADDSGLPNDRFFAVRPEGSVSTLKIQRTERGDSAVYLCATEKVGTDTQYFGPGTRLTVL.

The chain joins TRBV19 to TRBJ2-7; 7 positions agree with TRBD1. Germline-derived CDR1 and CDR2 are LNHDA and SQIVND (reference sequence). The CDR3 contains 12 residues. V shed 4 bases, J shed 6 bases, and the junction held 3 bases outside the gene matches. The CDR3 is CASSKQGREQYF. In nucleotides, the CDR3 is TGTGCCAGTAGTAAACAGGGGCGCGAGCAGTACTTC.

The chain has TRBV4-2 and TRBJ1-2; 7 bases are shared with TRBD1. CDR1 LGHNA and CDR2 YNFKEQ come from the germline V gene. Unmatched junction bases numbered 13, after V lost 4 bases and J lost 8 bases. This CDR3 region has 15 residues. This chain's CDR3 is CASSLDRDREMGYTF. CDR3 nucleotides: TGTGCCAGCAGCCTCGACCGGGACAGAGAGATGGGCTACACCTTC.

This sequence joins TRBV4-2 and TRBJ1-2; 8 bases line up with TRBD1. The V gene's germline CDR1 is LGHNA and CDR2 YNFKEQ. The CDR3 covers 16 residues. The V gene end was trimmed by 0 bases and the J gene end by 2 bases; junction bases not matched to a gene: 5. The CDR3 coding sequence is TGTGCCAGCAGCCAAGATTTAACAGGGGGGAACTATGGCTACACCTTC. Amino acid sequence: CASSQDLTGGNYGYTF.

The CDR3: CATGTAIYEQYF. The CDR3 DNA reads as TGTGCCACCGGGACAGCCATTTACGAGCAGTACTTC. The gene calls are TRBV28 and TRBJ2-7; TRBD1 matches 7 bases. The CDR3 is 12 amino acids. V was pared by 10 bases and J by 4 bases, with 7 bases of the junction left unmatched. CDR1 is MDHEN, CDR2 SYDVKM, per germline.

In this sample, this clone turned up once. The CDR3 coding sequence is TGCAGCGTTGCGGGGGCGGGAGTAGGGGTCAATGAGCAGTTCTTC. Protein: CSVAGAGVGVNEQFF. The J gene is TRBJ2-1, the V gene TRBV29-1; D may be TRBD2 (7 bases). V was shortened by 4 bases and J by 6 bases, with 19 bases between the two germline ends. Germline assignment: CDR1 SQVTM and CDR2 ANQGSEA. This CDR3 has 15 amino acids.

This clone qualifies as medium-sized (0.01 to 0.1%). Other DNA sequences in the same sample also yield this CDR3. The V call is TRBV25-1, the J call TRBJ2-5; D is perhaps TRBD2 (5 bases). CDR3 length: 13 residues. The germline V and J ends were trimmed by 2 bases and 5 bases, with 9 bases remaining between them. Germline loops: CDR1 MGHDK, CDR2 SYGVNS. This CDR3 is CASSEQKRETQYF. The DNA for the CDR3 is TGTGCCAGCAGTGAACAGAAGCGGGAGACCCAGTACTTC.

The chain couples TRBV19 to TRBJ1-6; a weak D match, TRBD1 (5 bases). The CDR3 loop spans 14 amino acids. V was trimmed by 4 bases and J by 7 bases, leaving 11 bases between them. Per germline, CDR1 LNHDA and CDR2 SQIVND (reference sequence). CDR3 nucleotide sequence: TGTGCCAGTAGTAAGACAGATCGGAATTCACCCCTCCACTTT. Translated: CASSKTDRNSPLHF.

This sequence joins TRBV28 and TRBJ2-3; D ambiguous. Trimming pared 6 bases from V and 6 bases from J, leaving 16 bases between. The germline gives CDR1 MDHEN, CDR2 SYDVKM. The CDR3 has 14 residues. CDR3 nucleotide sequence: TGTGCCAGCAGCGGTAATCTAGGTTCCGATACGCAGTATTTT. It specifies CASSGNLGSDTQYF.

The chain uses TRBV13 and TRBJ2-1; 11 bases line up with TRBD2. CDR1 is PRHDT and CDR2 is FYEKMQ in the germline V gene (reference sequence). This CDR3 has 15 residues. With V trimmed by 3 bases and J by 5 bases, 3 bases remained unmatched. The CDR3: CASSLLSGGDNEQFF. CDR3 DNA: TGTGCCAGCAGCTTGCTTAGCGGGGGGGACAATGAGCAGTTCTTC.

This chain joins TRBV30 and TRBJ2-3; D unresolved. The CDR3 runs to 12 residues. V dropped 4 bases and J dropped 0 bases, with 5 bases sitting between them. Per the germline V gene, CDR1 is GTSNPN and CDR2 is SVGIG (reference sequence). CDR3 coding DNA: TGTGCCTGGACCTTCAGCACAGATACGCAGTATTTT. It is translated as CAWTFSTDTQYF.

The V and J genes are TRBV28 and TRBJ2-1, with D unclear. Trimming took off 1 base at V and 5 bases at J, with 21 bases between the two ends. Germline lookup yields CDR1 MDHEN and CDR2 SYDVKM. This CDR3 has 18 amino acids. Written as DNA, the CDR3 is TGTGCCAGCAGTTTATCCTCGGGCCTAGGGTCCATCAACAATGAGCAGTTCTTC. This gives the protein CASSLSSGLGSINNEQFF. Variable domain in full (rest from reference TRBV28 and TRBJ2-1): DVKVTQSSRYLVKRTGEKVFLECVQDMDHENMFWYRQDPGLGLRLIYFSYDVKMKEKGDIPEGYSVSREKKERFSLILESASTNQTSMYLCASSLSSGLGSINNEQFFGPGTRLTVL.

The genes are TRBV10-3 and TRBJ2-3, with TRBD2 identical over 9 bases. The V segment lost 3 bases and the J segment 4 bases; nucleotides outside the gene matches: 14. CDR3 size: 18 residues. Germline assignment: CDR1 ENHRY and CDR2 SYGVKD. The CDR3 reads CAISDYRLAGEVADTQYF. The CDR3 DNA reads as TGTGCCATCAGTGATTATCGATTAGCGGGAGAGGTGGCAGATACGCAGTATTTT.

This sequence joins TRBV7-6 and TRBJ2-3; 8 bases align to TRBD1. The CDR3 length is 15 residues. Germline V gives CDR1 SGHVS, CDR2 FNYEAQ. Unmatched junction bases numbered 7, after V lost 4 bases and J lost 4 bases. The CDR3 spells CASSSTQGAADTQYF. CDR3 DNA sequence: TGTGCCAGCAGCTCCACTCAGGGGGCGGCAGATACGCAGTATTTT.

The rearrangement joins TRBV27 to TRBJ2-1; TRBD2 agrees at 8 bases. This CDR3 has 15 amino acids. The V gene's germline CDR1 is MNHEY and CDR2 SMNVEV (reference sequence). The J segment lost 0 bases and the V segment lost 6 bases, leaving 4 bases of the junction unmatched. As DNA, the CDR3 is TGTGCCAGCAGGCGACTAGCGAGCTCCTACAATGAGCAGTTCTTC. Amino acids: CASRRLASSYNEQFF.

The genes are TRBV7-2 and TRBJ2-3; 8 nucleotides agree with TRBD2. Trimming cost V 2 bases and J 3 bases; bases outside gene matches: 4. CDR1 and CDR2 (germline): SGHTA, FQGNSA. This CDR3 is 15 amino acids long. In DNA, the CDR3 is TGTGCCAGCAGCTTACAAGCGGGAGCTACAGATACGCAGTATTTT. Translating it yields CASSLQAGATDTQYF.

The chain links TRBV14 to TRBJ2-5, with D possibly being TRBD1 (6 bases). Trimming pared 3 bases from V and 4 bases from J, leaving 9 bases between. Germline V lookup: CDR1 SGHDN, CDR2 FVKESK. The CDR3 length is 13 residues. CDR3 bases: TGTGCCAGCAGCCAGAGGGGGATAGAGACCCAGTACTTC. Residues: CASSQRGIETQYF.

V usage is TRBV30 and J usage is TRBJ1-6; no clear D gene. Germline lookup yields CDR1 GTSNPN and CDR2 SVGIG (reference sequence). This CDR3 spans 14 amino acids. The ends were cut back, 0 bases at V and 10 bases at J, with 13 bases in the middle. The CDR3 protein is CAWSVHGTGSPLHF. DNA for the CDR3: TGTGCCTGGAGTGTACACGGTACGGGGTCACCCCTCCACTTT.

V usage is TRBV5-6 and J usage is TRBJ2-5, with D maybe TRBD1 (5 bases). Germline V gene data show CDR1 as SGHDT and CDR2 as YYEEEE. V was shortened by 2 bases and J by 4 bases, with 12 bases between the two germline ends. The CDR3 is 14 residues long. The CDR3 reads CASSFGPRGETQYF. In DNA, the CDR3 is TGTGCCAGCAGCTTTGGGCCAAGGGGAGAGACCCAGTACTTC. The whole variable domain, remainder taken from reference TRBV5-6 and TRBJ2-5, is DAGVTQSPTHLIKTRGQQVTLRCSPKSGHDTVSWYQQALGQGPQFIFQYYEEEERQRGNFPDRFSGHQFPNYSSELNVNALLLGDSALYLCASSFGPRGETQYFGPGTRLLVL.

CDR3 loop: CASSQEGQDEQYF. CDR3 nucleotide sequence: TGCGCCAGCAGCCAAGAGGGCCAGGACGAGCAGTACTTC. The chain couples TRBV4-1 to TRBJ2-7; D remains unclear. V was cut by 0 bases and J by 5 bases, with 8 bases left in between. CDR3 length equals 13 residues. Looked up from germline, CDR1 is MGHRA and CDR2 is YSYEKL.

The chain is built from TRBV6-5 and TRBJ2-2; D might be TRBD2 (5 bases). Germline values: CDR1 MNHEY, CDR2 SVGAGI. This CDR3 is 15 amino acids long. V was trimmed by 3 bases and J by 3 bases, leaving 11 bases between them. The CDR3 spells CASSYGLEDTGELFF. The CDR3 DNA reads TGTGCCAGCAGTTATGGACTCGAGGACACCGGGGAGCTGTTTTTT.

The rearrangement uses TRBV27 and TRBJ1-2, with D tentatively TRBD1 (5 bases). CDR1 and CDR2 (germline): MNHEY, SMNVEV (reference sequence). Trimming cost V 2 bases and J 7 bases, with 17 bases left between them. The CDR3 runs 15 residues. The CDR3 DNA reads as TGTGCCAGCAGTTTACGGCAGGGTTGGCATAGTGGCTACACCTTC. Its translation: CASSLRQGWHSGYTF.